This T cell receptor (beta chain) was recovered during a study of T-cell reconstitution after alpha-beta-depleted transplantation in children. The CDR3 extends over 14 amino acids. CDR1 is DFQATT, CDR2 SNEGSKA, per germline (reference sequence). V gave up 1 base and J gave up 1 base, with 7 bases separating them. Unique molecular identifiers were incorporated when the TCRbeta library was constructed. TCRdb redid the calling of the PCR reads with MiXCR, one entry per CDR3 protein. The sample holds approximately 400,000 distinct CDR3 sequences, roughly 11% seen once. A few counts support this clonotype.

The material was PBMCs from the stem cell graft donor, obtained from the stem cell graft. The sequence came from a human donor who donated a stem cell graft to a child with acute myeloid leukemia. The chain employs TRBV20-1 and TRBJ2-2; D not resolved. The CDR3 nucleotides read TGCAGTGCTAGAGTTCCGGTGAACACCGGGGAGCTGTTTTTT. This sequence encodes CSARVPVNTGELFF.